This T cell receptor (beta chain) comes out of a study of control samples from healthy donors and cancer patients. Repertoires were generated with immunoSEQ multiplex PCR, while TCRdb's copy carries only in-frame clones and drops some. This table holds about 80,000 clones, around nine tenths found once. The V gene end was trimmed by 4 bases and the J gene end by 6 bases; junction bases not matched to a gene: 15. This CDR3 contains 16 residues. Per the germline V gene, CDR1 is SGHDT and CDR2 is YYEEEE. The chain links TRBV5-6 to TRBJ2-7, with 8 bases identical to TRBD1. The sequencing input was blood. The TCR was taken from a man in his forties or fifties in good health. The CDR3 loop reads CASSRRTGTGGSEQYF. Written as DNA, the CDR3 is TGTGCCAGCAGCCGTAGGACCGGGACAGGAGGATCCGAGCAGTACTTC.